Each of the 2 T cell receptor beta chains below was sequenced from the same sample in a study of blood T cell repertoires in COVID-19. TCRdb keeps only in-frame clones here, not all; method: immunoSEQ multiplex PCR. The repertoire has some 76,000 clones, around 86% of them found once; the top ten carry 27%. The specimen sequenced was peripheral blood. Every receptor here comes from a human donor in a cohort sampled during active COVID-19.

CDR3 region: CASSSDRRKTNEKLFF. The CDR3 DNA follows: TGTGCCAGCAGCTCGGACAGACGAAAGACGAATGAAAAACTGTTTTTT. The V and J genes are TRBV5-8 and TRBJ1-4; possible D gene TRBD1, 6 bases. The CDR3 has 16 residues. The germline V and J ends were trimmed by 3 bases and 5 bases, with 17 bases remaining between them. Germline lookup yields CDR1 SGHTS and CDR2 YDEGEE.

V and J are TRBV28 and TRBJ2-2; 7 nucleotides line up with TRBD1. V lost 4 bases, J lost 1 base, and 12 bases stayed unmatched. The CDR3 sequence is 18 residues long. Germline V gene sequence: CDR1 MDHEN, CDR2 SYDVKM. CDR3 residues: CASSCADRRTGNTGELFF. As DNA, the CDR3 is TGTGCCAGCAGTTGTGCGGATCGTAGGACAGGGAACACCGGGGAGCTGTTTTTT. The complete variable domain, with remaining parts taken from reference TRBV28 and TRBJ2-2, reads DVKVTQSSRYLVKRTGEKVFLECVQDMDHENMFWYRQDPGLGLRLIYFSYDVKMKEKGDIPEGYSVSREKKERFSLILESASTNQTSMYLCASSCADRRTGNTGELFFGEGSRLTVL.